This record looks at one T cell receptor beta chain sequence and its context. Germline and junction disagree at one end, which may indicate a read error. The sample belongs to a study of Graves' ophthalmopathy and Graves' hyperthyroidism. This CDR3 contains 12 residues. CDR1 is PRHDT and CDR2 is FYEKMQ in the germline V gene (reference sequence). Transcripts of RNA were the source for amplifying TCR beta CDR3 regions. Second-round multiplex PCR came after first-round RT-PCR with HTBI primers. TCRdb recomputed calls from the multiplex PCR reads with MiXCR, one row per CDR3 protein. Of fewer than 650,000 distinct CDR3 sequences listed, 22% are singletons. In this cohort's terms, stable hyperthyroidism meant no ophthalmopathy by 18 months of follow-up.

The receptor was isolated from a woman aged 18-29 years with stable Graves' hyperthyroidism. Some clones in this sample may be carry-over from other donors' samples. The chain combines TRBV13 with TRBJ1-1, with D perhaps TRBD1 (6 bases). Sequencing input: peripheral blood. DNA of the CDR3: TGTGCCAGCAGCTCCACAGGGACTGAAGCTTGCTTT. Its protein is CASSSTGTEACF.